Shown below are 23 T cell receptor beta chains from a single sample sequenced in a study of blood T cell repertoires in COVID-19. The repertoire was sequenced with immunoSEQ multiplex PCR; TCRdb's copy has only in-frame clones and lacks some. The sample contains under 250,000 clones, about 83% of which appear only once. The source material was peripheral blood. These receptors all stem from a man between 50 and 59 years old with acute or convalescent COVID-19.

V usage is TRBV5-1 and J usage is TRBJ2-3, with 8 bases matching TRBD2. The CDR3 covers 15 residues. Germline CDR1 SGHRS, CDR2 YFSETQ. The V segment lost 4 bases and the J segment 2 bases; nucleotides outside the gene matches: 6. CDR3 nucleotides: TGCGCCAGCAGCCCCGGAGCGGGAGCCACAGATACGCAGTATTTT. It encodes CASSPGAGATDTQYF.

This chain joins TRBV20-1 and TRBJ2-1, with 10 bases lining up with TRBD2. J was trimmed by 6 bases and V by 3 bases; bases with no gene match: 2. The CDR3 contains 13 residues. Per germline, CDR1 DFQATT and CDR2 SNEGSKA (reference sequence). The CDR3 is CSASLAGGNEQFF. The CDR3, as DNA: TGCAGTGCTAGTTTAGCGGGAGGCAATGAGCAGTTCTTC.

This chain connects TRBV7-3 to TRBJ1-2; 8 bases align to TRBD1. This CDR3 spans 13 amino acids. The V segment lost 5 bases and the J segment 8 bases; nucleotides outside the gene matches: 7. Germline V gene data show CDR1 as SGHTA and CDR2 as FQGTGA. In nucleotides, the CDR3 is TGTGCCAGCAGCCGCGCGGACAGGGAAGGCTACACCTTC. It encodes CASSRADREGYTF.

This chain links TRBV30 with TRBJ2-5; TRBD2 agrees at 9 bases. After removal of 5 bases from V and 2 bases from J, the junction contained 3 bases not matched to a gene. This CDR3 region has 13 residues. From germline, CDR1 is GTSNPN and CDR2 SVGIG (reference sequence). The chain's CDR3 is CAWGAGGQETQYF. For the CDR3, the DNA is TGTGCCTGGGGAGCGGGGGGACAAGAGACCCAGTACTTC. Full variable domain (missing parts from reference TRBV30 and TRBJ2-5): SQTIHQWPATLVQPVGSPLSLECTVEGTSNPNLYWYRQAAGRGLQLLFYSVGIGQISSEVPQNLSASRPQDRQFILSSKKLLLSDSGFYLCAWGAGGQETQYFGPGTRLLVL.

This clone has a single count. This chain joins TRBV5-1 and TRBJ1-4; the D is unclear. Germline V gives CDR1 SGHRS, CDR2 YFSETQ. Trimming stripped 4 bases from V and 8 bases from J, with 12 bases between. The CDR3 is 13 amino acids. The CDR3 loop is CASSPGSAEKLFF. The CDR3, as DNA: TGCGCCAGCAGCCCAGGTTCGGCGGAAAAACTGTTTTTT.

The chain carries TRBV28 and TRBJ2-5; TRBD1 is a possible D gene (5 bases). This CDR3 has 13 amino acids. V dropped 6 bases and J dropped 2 bases, with 10 bases sitting between them. CDR1 and CDR2 (germline): MDHEN, SYDVKM. CDR3 DNA sequence: TGTGCCAGCAGACAAACAGGTCAAGAGACCCAGTACTTC. It encodes CASRQTGQETQYF.

This clone was seen only a few times. The genes are TRBV9 and TRBJ1-6, with TRBD1 identical over 7 bases. Germline V gene lookup returns CDR1 SGDLS and CDR2 YYNGEE. The CDR3 loop spans 15 amino acids. After removal of 0 bases from V and 10 bases from J, the junction contained 7 bases not matched to a gene. CDR3 in DNA: TGTGCCAGCAGCGTAGAAGGGGGCGAAGGATCACCCCTCCACTTT. This sequence encodes CASSVEGGEGSPLHF.

This chain joins TRBV25-1 and TRBJ2-1; 12 bases align to TRBD2. V shed 4 bases, J shed 5 bases, and the junction held 3 bases outside the gene matches. CDR1 is MGHDK, CDR2 SYGVNS, per germline. CDR3 length: 15 residues. The CDR3 DNA follows: TGTGCCAGCAGTGGACTAGCGGGAGCTAACAATGAGCAGTTCTTC. This codes for CASSGLAGANNEQFF.

This clone was detected ten times or more. The chain uses TRBV21-1 and TRBJ1-6; the table names TRBD1, a call not compared with the DNA. TRBV21-1 is marked as a pseudogene. The CDR3 extends over 21 amino acids. Here the CDR3 DNA reads TGTGCCAGCAGCAAAGCATTAAGATCCCGACAGCCTCAAAGGCGGAATTCACCCCTCCACTTT. Translation: CASSKALRSRQPQRRNSPLHF.

The chain recombines TRBV7-3 with TRBJ2-2; the D gene is possibly TRBD1 (6 bases). CDR1 is SGHTA and CDR2 is FQGTGA in the germline V gene. The CDR3 runs to 15 residues. V was cut by 4 bases and J by 5 bases, with 14 bases left in between. In nucleotides, the CDR3 is TGTGCCAGCAGCTCCGGGACATCGGGGACCGGGGAGCTGTTTTTT. It encodes CASSSGTSGTGELFF.

This rearrangement joins TRBV27 to TRBJ2-7; 12 nucleotides agree with TRBD1. This CDR3 comprises 16 residues. Germline V CDR1 and CDR2: MNHEY, SMNVEV (reference sequence). The junction had 11 bases not matched to a gene; V was cut back by 4 bases and J by 7 bases. CDR3 sequence (DNA): TGTGCCAGCAGTTCGCCCTCCCGGGACAGGGGGCTTGAGCAGTACTTC. As protein: CASSSPSRDRGLEQYF.

The genes are TRBV10-3 and TRBJ2-1; tentatively, D is TRBD2 (6 bases). With 11 bases removed from V and 2 bases from J, the gap between germline ends came to 16 bases. This CDR3 region has 14 residues. Per germline, CDR1 ENHRY and CDR2 SYGVKD. The CDR3 loop reads CAATRGGTYNEQFF. The CDR3 coding sequence is TGTGCCGCTACCCGAGGCGGGACCTACAATGAGCAGTTCTTC.

In the case of this clone: The same CDR3 arises from other DNA sequences in this sample as well. V gene TRBV19 combines with J gene TRBJ1-3; tentatively, D is TRBD1 (5 bases). CDR1 and CDR2 from the germline V gene are LNHDA and SQIVND (reference sequence). CDR3 length: 14 residues. V was clipped by 2 bases and J by 2 bases, with 7 bases between them. The CDR3 DNA reads as TGTGCCAGTAGTATACCCAGGGCTGGAAACACCATATATTTT. Protein product: CASSIPRAGNTIYF.

This rearrangement joins TRBV10-1 to TRBJ2-5; D gene unclear. CDR1 and CDR2 (germline): WNHNN, SYGVQD (reference sequence). There are 13 residues in the CDR3. The V and J ends lost 4 bases and 1 base respectively, with 7 bases between them. CDR3 DNA: TGCGCCAGCAGTGCCAGGCCCCAAGAGACCCAGTACTTC. The encoded protein is CASSARPQETQYF.

As to this clone: The sample holds other DNA sequences that translate to the same CDR3. This chain joins TRBV30 and TRBJ2-3; possible D gene TRBD2, 6 bases. The CDR3 runs to 13 residues. V was pared by 3 bases and J by 1 base, with 8 bases between. The germline V gene encodes CDR1 GTSNPN and CDR2 SVGIG (reference sequence). The CDR3 nucleotides read TGTGCCTGGAGGTGGGGGGGCACAGATACGCAGTATTTT. It yields the protein CAWRWGGTDTQYF.

The chain has TRBV7-8 and TRBJ2-7; tentatively, D is TRBD1 (6 bases). The CDR3 spans 17 residues. The V end was cut by 3 bases, the J end by 0 bases, with 18 bases between. Germline CDR1 is SGHVS and CDR2 is FQNEAQ. The CDR3 DNA reads TGTGCCAGCAGCTTTTACTTACAGGGCAAGAGCTCCTACGAGCAGTACTTC. Residues: CASSFYLQGKSSYEQYF.

The rearrangement uses TRBV23-1 and TRBJ1-1; 11 positions agree with TRBD1. TRBV23-1 is an ORF; its function is uncertain. This CDR3 spans 17 amino acids. V gave up 5 bases and J gave up 0 bases; unmatched junction bases: 8. CDR3: CASSKGQGEAMNTEAFF. The CDR3 coding sequence is TGCGCCAGCAGTAAGGGACAGGGGGAAGCGATGAACACTGAAGCTTTCTTT.

The chain combines TRBV7-3 with TRBJ1-1; the D gene is possibly TRBD1 (5 bases). The CDR3 spans 14 residues. Germline values: CDR1 SGHTA, CDR2 FQGTGA. V lost 1 base and J lost 1, with 7 bases in between. The CDR3 DNA follows: TGTGCCAGCAGCTTAATAGGGGAGAACACTGAAGCTTTCTTT. Its protein product is CASSLIGENTEAFF.

This chain links TRBV27 with TRBJ2-5; D gene ambiguous. Per the germline V gene, CDR1 is MNHEY and CDR2 is SMNVEV (reference sequence). The CDR3 has 11 residues. Trimming left V 6 bases short and J 4 bases short, with 6 bases between. CDR3 DNA: TGTGCCAGCAGCCTCGGAGAGACCCAGTACTTC. Protein product: CASSLGETQYF.

The V and J genes are TRBV5-8 and TRBJ2-7, with 11 nucleotides matching TRBD2. Trimming at V came to 2 bases and at J to 4 bases, leaving 2 bases not matched to a gene. This CDR3 has 14 amino acids. Germline CDR1 and CDR2: SGHTS and YDEGEE. CDR3 protein: CASSLLAGEYEQYF. The CDR3, as DNA: TGTGCCAGCAGCTTACTAGCGGGAGAGTACGAGCAGTACTTC.

This chain joins TRBV12-3 or TRBV12-4 and TRBJ2-5, with no clear D. Deletions cut 6 bases from V and 5 bases from J, with 13 bases between. This CDR3 region has 13 residues. CDR3 amino acids: CASSTSWRETQYF. CDR3 nucleotide sequence: TGTGCCAGCAGCACGTCGTGGCGGGAGACCCAGTACTTC.

V usage is TRBV18 and J usage is TRBJ2-6; 7 bases align to TRBD1. The CDR3 has 18 residues. V lost 3 bases and J lost 1; bases outside the gene matches: 9. Germline assignment: CDR1 KGHSH and CDR2 LQKENI. DNA of the CDR3: TGTGCCAGCTCACCTTCCGGGACAGCTGGGTCTGGGGCCAACGTCCTGACTTTC. It specifies CASSPSGTAGSGANVLTF.

The V and J genes are TRBV6-6 and TRBJ2-7, with D possibly TRBD1 on 6 matching bases. In germline, CDR1 is MNHNY, CDR2 SVGAGI (reference sequence). V lost 4 bases, J lost 0 bases, and 13 bases lay in between. The CDR3 runs to 15 residues. CDR3 loop: CASSSHRDNSYEQYF. CDR3 nucleotides: TGTGCCAGCAGTTCCCACCGGGACAACTCCTACGAGCAGTACTTC.